This T cell receptor beta chain was profiled in a study of blood T cell repertoires in COVID-19. Overall study context: Sources were T cells, B-cell-depleted T cells, or PBMCs; the material itself was cDNA or gDNA.

Clones were read by immunoSEQ multiplex PCR, and TCRdb kept only the in-frame ones, dropping some. This table has tens of thousands of clones, approximately 86% appearing once. The receptor was derived from a man aged 55-75 years with acute or convalescent COVID-19. The sequenced material came from peripheral blood.

The CDR3 region is CASRSTVRAFF. The CDR3 region has the DNA TGTGCCAGCAGATCGACAGTACGGGCTTTCTTT. The chain combines TRBV25-1 with TRBJ1-1; possibly TRBD1 for D (5 bases). The CDR3 spans 11 residues. The germline CDR1 and CDR2 sequences are MGHDK and SYGVNS. V was cut by 6 bases and J by 11 bases, with 13 bases left in between. Using reference TRBV25-1 and TRBJ1-1 for the parts outside the CDR3, the full variable domain is EADIYQTPRYLVIGTGKKITLECSQTMGHDKMYWYQQDPGMELHLIHYSYGVNSTEKGDLSSESTVSRIRTEHFPLTLESARPSHTSQYLCASRSTVRAFFGQGTRLTVV.